This T cell receptor beta chain was sequenced in a study of identical twins. Study outcomes and limitations: The study found that models underestimated out-of-frame TCR alpha sharing in monozygotic twins. Out-of-frame alpha sequences common to twins exhibited an excess of low generation probability.

TCRdb analysed the 5' RACE reads with MiXCR anew, one entry per CDR3 protein. This sample has about 1.7 million distinct CDR3 sequences, with roughly 35% found just once. This clonotype was recorded many times. Its matching antigen is unknown. This sequence originates from a newborn girl in good health. The sample was cord blood.

CDR3 coding DNA: TGCAGCGTTGGGACAAAATACGAGCAGTACTTC. Protein product: CSVGTKYEQYF. V usage is TRBV29-1 and J usage is TRBJ2-7; tentative D call: TRBD1 (5 bases). CDR1 and CDR2 (germline): SQVTM, ANQGSEA. Trimming took 4 bases from V and 4 from J, leaving 8 bases between them. The CDR3 runs to 11 residues.